One sample yielded the 3 T cell receptor beta chains listed below, sequenced in a study of blood T cell repertoires in COVID-19. Repertoires were generated with immunoSEQ multiplex PCR, while TCRdb's copy carries only in-frame clones and drops some. This table holds under 250,000 clones, roughly 84% found once. What was sequenced was peripheral blood. These receptors were taken from a man aged 50 to 59 with active or convalescent COVID-19.

The rearrangement links TRBV19 to TRBJ2-3, with 7 bases identical to TRBD1. CDR3 length equals 15 residues. V was clipped by 6 bases and J by 0 bases; unmatched bases: 6. Looked up from germline, CDR1 is LNHDA and CDR2 is SQIVND (reference sequence). As DNA, the CDR3 is TGTGCCAGTAGCCCTGGGGACAGAAGCACAGATACGCAGTATTTT. The encoded protein is CASSPGDRSTDTQYF.

The gene calls are TRBV28 and TRBJ1-5; 9 bases fit TRBD1. The CDR3 is 14 residues long. CDR1 and CDR2 from the germline V gene are MDHEN and SYDVKM. V shed 5 bases, J shed 6 bases, and the junction held 5 bases outside the gene matches. The DNA for the CDR3 is TGTGCCAGCAGTCAAACAGGGGGCGTTCAGCCCCAGCATTTT. Its protein is CASSQTGGVQPQHF. Full variable domain (missing parts from reference TRBV28 and TRBJ1-5): DVKVTQSSRYLVKRTGEKVFLECVQDMDHENMFWYRQDPGLGLRLIYFSYDVKMKEKGDIPEGYSVSREKKERFSLILESASTNQTSMYLCASSQTGGVQPQHFGDGTRLSIL.

The chain links TRBV10-2 to TRBJ2-1; D not resolved. Germline values: CDR1 WSHSY, CDR2 SAAADI. V was pared by 4 bases and J by 1 base, with 11 bases between. This CDR3 comprises 15 residues. CDR3 loop: CASSVSEPSYNEQFF. CDR3 nucleotide sequence: TGCGCCAGCAGTGTGTCTGAGCCTTCCTACAATGAGCAGTTCTTC.